The TCR beta chain under discussion was sequenced for a study of metastatic and nonmetastatic thyroid tumors. In the study overall: Malignant thyroid and benign thyroid patients provided blood and tumor or nodule tissue whose repertoires were compared. Broader study findings: In both blood and tumor samples, TCR beta diversity was reported significantly higher for malignant than benign nodules.

CDR3 length equals 16 residues. Trimming left V 2 bases short and J 0 bases short, with 11 bases between. Germline loops: CDR1 SGHAT, CDR2 FQNNGV. About this clone: Its specificity is unknown.

The authors' processing: Clinicopathological groups differed in CDR3, with these differences serving to build a distant-metastasis classifier for papillary thyroid cancer. TCRdb ran MiXCR on the PCR reads. Here the V and J calls rest on TCRdb's processing, not on the authors' analysis. The sample records roughly 53,000 clones, approximately 22% being singletons. No treatment had been given to any patient before thyroid surgery. J is TRBJ1-3 and V is TRBV11-2, with D possibly matching TRBD1 (6 bases). This TCR derives from a female donor with papillary thyroid cancer or a benign thyroid nodule (not recorded which). Some clones in this sample may be carry-over from other donors' samples. What was sequenced was blood. The CDR3 loop reads CASSLRGANSGNTIYF. The CDR3 nucleotides read TGTGCCAGCAGCTTACGGGGGGCCAACTCTGGAAACACCATATATTTT. The full variable domain, completed using reference TRBV11-2 and TRBJ1-3, is EAGVAQSPRYKIIEKRQSVAFWCNPISGHATLYWYQQILGQGPKLLIQFQNNGVVDDSQLPKDRFSAERLKGVDSTLKIQPAKLEDSAVYLCASSLRGANSGNTIYFGEGSWLTVV.